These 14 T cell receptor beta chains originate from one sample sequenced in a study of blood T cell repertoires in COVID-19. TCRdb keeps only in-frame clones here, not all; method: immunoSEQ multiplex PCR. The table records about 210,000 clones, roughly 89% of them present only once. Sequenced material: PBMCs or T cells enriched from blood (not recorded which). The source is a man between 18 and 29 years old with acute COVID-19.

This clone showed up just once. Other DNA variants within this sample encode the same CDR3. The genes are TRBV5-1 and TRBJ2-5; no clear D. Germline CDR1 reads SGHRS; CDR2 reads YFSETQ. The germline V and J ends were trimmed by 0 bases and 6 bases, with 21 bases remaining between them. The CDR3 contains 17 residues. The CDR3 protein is CASSLEDQLNALKTQYF. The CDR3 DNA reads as TGCGCCAGCAGCTTGGAGGATCAACTAAATGCTTTGAAGACCCAGTACTTC.

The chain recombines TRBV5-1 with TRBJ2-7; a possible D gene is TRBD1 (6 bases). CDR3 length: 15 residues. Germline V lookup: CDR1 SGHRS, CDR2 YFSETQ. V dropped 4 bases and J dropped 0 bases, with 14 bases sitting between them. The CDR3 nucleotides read TGCGCCAGCAGCGACCCCGGGGACAACTCCTACGAGCAGTACTTC. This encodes CASSDPGDNSYEQYF.

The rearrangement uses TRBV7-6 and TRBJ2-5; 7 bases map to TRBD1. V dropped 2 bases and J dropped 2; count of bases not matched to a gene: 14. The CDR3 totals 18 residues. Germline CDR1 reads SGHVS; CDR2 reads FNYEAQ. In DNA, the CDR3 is TGTGCCAGCAGCTTAAGGTCAGTTGTCGGACAGGCACAAGAGACCCAGTACTTC. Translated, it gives CASSLRSVVGQAQETQYF.

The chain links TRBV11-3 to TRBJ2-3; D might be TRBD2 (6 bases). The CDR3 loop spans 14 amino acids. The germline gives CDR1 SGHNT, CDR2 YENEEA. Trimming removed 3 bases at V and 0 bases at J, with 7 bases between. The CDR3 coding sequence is TGTGCCAGCAGCTTCAGCGGGAGCACAGATACGCAGTATTTT. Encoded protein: CASSFSGSTDTQYF.

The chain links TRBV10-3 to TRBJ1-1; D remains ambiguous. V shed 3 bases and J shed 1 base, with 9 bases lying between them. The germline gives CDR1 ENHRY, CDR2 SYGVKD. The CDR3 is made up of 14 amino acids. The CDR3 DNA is TGTGCCATCAGTGACGAGATTCCGAACACTGAAGCTTTCTTT. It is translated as CAISDEIPNTEAFF.

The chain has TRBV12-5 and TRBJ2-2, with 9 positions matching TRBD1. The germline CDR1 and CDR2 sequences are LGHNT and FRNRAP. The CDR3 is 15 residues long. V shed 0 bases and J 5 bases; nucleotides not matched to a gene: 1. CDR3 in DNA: TGTGCTAGTGGTTTGGTAGACAGGGGGACCGGGGAGCTGTTTTTT. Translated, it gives CASGLVDRGTGELFF.

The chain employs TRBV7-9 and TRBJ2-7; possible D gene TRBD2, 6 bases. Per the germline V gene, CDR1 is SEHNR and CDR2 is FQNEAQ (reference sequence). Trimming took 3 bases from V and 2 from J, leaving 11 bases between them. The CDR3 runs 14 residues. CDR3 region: CASSLAGGTYEQYF. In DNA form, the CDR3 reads TGTGCCAGCAGCTTGGCCGGCGGGACCTACGAGCAGTACTTC.

DNA of the CDR3: TGTGCCAGCAGCCGCCGGGATTACCAAGACACCGGGGAGCTGTTTTTT. The encoded protein is CASSRRDYQDTGELFF. V is TRBV28 and J is TRBJ2-2, with a weak D call TRBD2 (5 bases). The CDR3 is made up of 16 amino acids. V lost 6 bases and J 3 bases, leaving 17 bases between the germline ends. Germline CDR1 and CDR2: MDHEN and SYDVKM.

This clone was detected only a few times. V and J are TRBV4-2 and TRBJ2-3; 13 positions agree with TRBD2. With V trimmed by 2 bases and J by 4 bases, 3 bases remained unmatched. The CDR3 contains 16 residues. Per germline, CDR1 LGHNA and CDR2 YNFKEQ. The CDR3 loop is CASSQKLAGGPDTQYF. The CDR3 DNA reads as TGTGCCAGCAGCCAAAAACTAGCGGGAGGGCCAGATACGCAGTATTTT.

The CDR3 region is CASSEWGLVETQYF. As DNA, the CDR3 is TGTGCCAGCAGTGAATGGGGACTAGTGGAGACCCAGTACTTC. This chain links TRBV25-1 with TRBJ2-5; 8 bases match TRBD2. V shed 1 base, J shed 5 bases, and the junction held 3 bases outside the gene matches. The CDR3 is 14 residues long. Germline V lookup: CDR1 MGHDK, CDR2 SYGVNS.

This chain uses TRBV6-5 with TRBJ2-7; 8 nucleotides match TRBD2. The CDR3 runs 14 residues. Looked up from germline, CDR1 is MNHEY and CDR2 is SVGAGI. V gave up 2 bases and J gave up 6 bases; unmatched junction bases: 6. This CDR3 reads CASSYKAGESEQYF. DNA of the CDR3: TGTGCCAGCAGTTACAAAGCGGGAGAATCCGAGCAGTACTTC.

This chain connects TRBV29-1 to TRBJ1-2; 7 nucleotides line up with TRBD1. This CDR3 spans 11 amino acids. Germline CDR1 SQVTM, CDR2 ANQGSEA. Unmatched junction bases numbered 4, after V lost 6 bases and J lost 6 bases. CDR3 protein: CSVQTGNGYTF. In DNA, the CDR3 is TGCAGCGTGCAGACAGGGAATGGCTACACCTTC. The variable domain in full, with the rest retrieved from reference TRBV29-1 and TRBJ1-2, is SAVISQKPSRDICQRGTSLTIQCQVDSQVTMMFWYRQQPGQSLTLIATANQGSEATYESGFVIDKFPISRPNLTFSTLTVSNMSPEDSSIYLCSVQTGNGYTFGSGTRLTVV.

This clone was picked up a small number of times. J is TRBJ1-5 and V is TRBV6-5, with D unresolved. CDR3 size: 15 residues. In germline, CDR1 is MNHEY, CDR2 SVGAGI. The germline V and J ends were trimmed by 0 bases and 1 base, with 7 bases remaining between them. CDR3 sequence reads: CASSYSMRSNQPQHF. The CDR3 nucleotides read TGTGCCAGCAGTTACTCGATGAGAAGCAATCAGCCCCAGCATTTT.

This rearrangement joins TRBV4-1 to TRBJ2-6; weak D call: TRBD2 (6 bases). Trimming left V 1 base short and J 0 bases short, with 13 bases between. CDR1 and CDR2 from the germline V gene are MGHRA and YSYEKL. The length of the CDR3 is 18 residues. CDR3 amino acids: CASSQVASAVSGANVLTF. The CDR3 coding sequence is TGCGCCAGCAGCCAAGTGGCTAGCGCTGTCTCTGGGGCCAACGTCCTGACTTTC.